The TCR beta chain under discussion was sequenced for a study of cytomegalovirus exposure and HLA in healthy donors (dated by TCRdb to about 2017). Context from the whole study: An earlier analysis of some 620 of the donors reported 250 to 300 Gb of sequence data and roughly 120 million unique TCR beta sequences obtained from approximately 180 million T cells. An earlier analysis of approximately 500 of the donors applied high-throughput TCR beta sequencing to assess whether each TCR beta V gene segment acted as functional or pseudogenic. About 300 gigabases of sequencing data and roughly 90 million unique TCR sequences were included in an early release covering over 600 HLA-typed donors. A handful of DR-DQ haplotypes were handled as single units for association and clustering because linkage in the cohort was strong. Donor age, sex, ethnicity and CMV serostatus were compiled alongside the repertoire data. HLA typing covered class I and class II loci at four-digit resolution. To predict cytomegalovirus infection status, the study brought together high-throughput TCR immunosequencing, statistical association of individual TCRs with disease status, and machine learning. Typing coverage varied by locus: 629-630 donors for A, B, C, DRB1 and DQB1; more than 500 for DQA1; 606 for DPA1; roughly 450 for DPB1. All discovery cohort repertoires had been generated using a single sequencing platform. To study patterns of TCR occurrence, a later analysis re-analyzed previously published TCR beta repertoires from 666 donors and added high-resolution HLA genotyping. The T cell repertoires of roughly 660 subjects were profiled by immunosequencing and related to cytomegalovirus serostatus. On average, around 230,000 unique TCR beta nucleotide sequences were sequenced per donor among 398 genotyped donors of the cohort, with roughly 18% of those sequences being non-productive. In the later analysis, no new phenotypic data were used to find candidate immune exposures; instead, reliance was placed on TCR beta sequences and their occurrence across donors. Of the roughly 410 genotyped donors, approximately 80% were placed in the genetic ancestry cluster associated with self-reported Caucasian donors. A later genetic analysis used genome-wide SNP genotypes for about 65% of the roughly 700 donors, treating that subset as a discovery cohort. In addition to the first cohort of roughly 700 subjects, a separate validation cohort of over 90 different subjects was used. The study aimed to test whether signatures of past pathogen exposure could be identified by cataloging public T cell receptors.

This clone was detected only once. What this receptor recognizes is not known. No per-base quality is available; no much larger clone lies one base away. Counted from cysteine to phenylalanine, this CDR3 has 16 amino acids. Just CDR3 DNA is preserved here, 48 bases in frame from base 1. Trimming costs V 1 base and J 5 bases, and their ends lie 16 bases apart. The germline V gene (reference sequence) supplies CDR1 SEHNR and CDR2 FQNEAQ. Library preparation used the immunoSEQ multiplex PCR assay. For the multiplex PCR, a mixture combining 60 forward primers for TCR Vbeta segments and 13 reverse primers for TCR Jbeta segments was used. The CDR3 region of rearranged TCR beta genes was amplified from genomic DNA by a multiplex PCR assay. On the Illumina HiSeq System, the amplified TCR beta libraries were sequenced as 87-base-pair reads. As for the authors' bioinformatics: In a later analysis, 77 million or so unique TCR beta chains were counted across the 500 to 700 repertoires, and roughly 10 million of these chains were shared by at least two donors. A nearest-neighbor algorithm error-corrected the raw reads and collapsed the reads into unique sequences, merging closely related sequences to remove PCR and sequencing errors. CDR3 sequences were aligned to IMGT reference sequences to assign V, D and J gene segments. Each retained sequence needed at least a six-nucleotide match to both a V gene segment and a J gene segment. A rearrangement was called productive if the CDR3 had no stop codons and remained in frame with V and J, and every other rearrangement was called non-productive. Following IMGT convention, CDR3 was defined as the stretch from the second conserved V-encoded cysteine to the conserved J-encoded phenylalanine. Sequences without an unambiguous match to a single V gene segment were excluded from the earlier analysis of about 600 of the donors. An earlier analysis of roughly 590 of the donors called V segments functional above 56.7% productive rearrangements and segregating when the between-donor standard deviation exceeded 5%. To diagnose cytomegalovirus status from the catalog of TCR beta chain sequences, a statistical classification framework was built. In a later analysis, TCR nucleotide sequences were compared against IMGT/GENE-DB human TR gene sequences so that V and J genes could be assigned. A later analysis assigned CDR3 sequences and most-parsimonious VDJ recombination scenarios with the TCRdist pipeline. In a later analysis, every TCR beta chain was defined by the combination of its CDR3 amino acid sequence and its V-gene family, and reads without a unique V-gene family were dropped. As a way to deal with suspected cross-contamination and a sequencing artifact, a later analysis dropped hundreds of nucleotide sequences that were highly shared and had low generation probability. In a later analysis, a clonal expansion index for each public chain was calculated from normalized within-repertoire ranks of inferred template counts. In a later analysis, generation probabilities were computed with a VDJ recombination model fitted to out-of-frame rearrangements, and the resulting probabilities were checked against IGoR. In a later analysis, TCR-TCR, TCR-HLA and TCR-CMV co-occurrence was scored with hypergeometric tests, and a repertoire-size bias correction was applied to TCR pairs. False discovery rates were estimated in a later analysis by permuting HLA or CMV assignments 20 times. In a later analysis, co-occurring TCRs were grouped using DBSCAN, and TCRdist sequence similarity was added for clustering within HLA-allele-positive subsets. Repertoires with fewer than 30,000 or more than 120,000 public chains were left out of co-occurrence clustering, as were five repertoires with anomalous nucleotide sharing. TCRdb retrieved this table from immuneACCESS and kept in-frame rearrangements only. Not all clones are present; in checked studies, unresolved V genes account for under half, and no reason is known for the remainder. V, J and clone size are taken as reported in that table, and D and trimming were inferred from the DNA itself. The sample contains about 86,000 clones, around 79% of them found a single time. The biggest ten clones account for roughly 14% of the sample.

The cohort comprised some 680 healthy bone marrow donors. Cohort members were all nominally healthy when sampled, although unrecorded immune exposures were likely present. The donor was CMV seropositive and was included in the group of 300 or so seropositive cohort members. Each donor provided a peripheral blood sample, and peripheral blood mononuclear cells were used for TCR beta sequencing. The Qiagen DNeasy Blood Extraction Kit was used to extract genomic DNA from the blood cell samples. Results the study describes overall, beyond this receptor: In a later analysis, HLA-associated TCR beta chains showed more clonal expansion and lower generation probabilities than non-associated chains that were equally common. The sequencing pipeline was judged likely to have produced a cluster of highly shared sequence variants as a technical artifact. In vitro tests confirmed that a few of the cytomegalovirus-associated TCR beta chains recognize cytomegalovirus antigens. Most TCR sequences were observed very rarely across donors, whereas some public TCRs were present in many individuals. In an earlier analysis of some 500 of the donors, most TCR beta V segments appeared in productive rearrangements about 87% or about 30% of the time, broadly matching IMGT annotations. The cohort was sequenced for TCR beta chains only, and without alpha or paired-chain data the features that could be detected were limited. Over 15 rarely observed V segments, including chromosome 9 orphons, were excluded from the earlier analysis of some 590 of the donors because counts were too low. A later analysis found that most CMV-associated TCR beta chains appeared HLA-restricted, with HLA associations seemingly driven largely by CMV exposure. A later analysis associated approximately 17,000 TCR beta sequences with specific HLA alleles at a false discovery rate of 0.05. Assigning TCR associations to individual alleles was difficult when HLA alleles, especially DR and DQ, strongly co-occurred. A further reported finding was that TCR beta sequences accurately predicted the HLA-A and HLA-B alleles for most subjects in the first cohort. The study listed around 160 TCR beta chains as associated with cytomegalovirus. According to a later analysis, parvovirus B19, influenza, CMV and Epstein-Barr virus appeared linked to several top co-occurrence clusters. Presence/absence analyses assumed roughly uniform sequencing depth across donors, an assumption that may not hold. Compared with the roughly 600-donor mean, donors in an Asian-associated ancestry cluster had fewer N-insertions in productive TCRs, according to a later genetic analysis. It was suggested by the authors that the approach could potentially be generalized to other disease states and immunological phenotypes. Immune exposure information for the cohort was limited to CMV serostatus. Because HLA typing was missing for some donors at each locus, association tests included only the typed subset. The classifier was reported to diagnose cytomegalovirus status with high specificity and sensitivity in both the original cohort and the validation cohort. An association between a missense DCLRE1C variant and V-gene and J-gene trimming of TCR beta chains was found in a later genetic analysis and replicated in an independent cohort. Linkage disequilibrium might explain the correlated functional status among segregating V segments, but an unknown experimental factor could not be ruled out. The 87-base-pair reads could not distinguish some IMGT-functional V segments, including TRBV6-2 and TRBV6-3, so those segments were excluded. A later analysis found that TCR association rates varied across HLA loci, with DRB1 alleles showing the most associated TCRs and HLA-C alleles the fewest.

Sequenced sample: PBMCs. This sequence was found in a woman aged 40 to 55 in good health and CMV-seropositive. The rearranged segments are TRBV7-9 and TRBJ2-3; perhaps TRBD2 is the D gene, with 7 bases matching. The CDR3 protein sequence reads: CASSLEGGGAEDTQYF. The nucleotides are TGTGCCAGCAGCTTAGAGGGTGGGGGGGCTGAAGATACGCAGTATTTT.